The 32 T cell receptor beta chains below were found in one sample sequenced in a study of shared clonotypes between healthy human individuals. Using immunoSEQ multiplex PCR, the repertoire was profiled, and TCRdb retains in-frame clones only, with some absent. The sample has about a million clones; about 72% are singletons. The sample consisted of memory CD4+ T cells from PBMCs. The sample's subset: CD45RA-negative fraction. The source is a man between 18 and 35 years old in good health. Some clones in this sample may be carry-over from other donors' samples.

CDR3 in DNA: TGTGCCAGCAGCCCGGAAGGGGACAGGGTCGGGGAGCAGTACTTC. Protein product: CASSPEGDRVGEQYF. This sequence joins TRBV5-5 and TRBJ2-7, with 9 bases fitting TRBD1. CDR3 length equals 15 residues. Germline trimming cut 4 bases from V and 7 bases from J; bases unmatched to any gene: 12. Looked up from germline, CDR1 is SGHKS and CDR2 is YYEKEE (reference sequence).

The genes are TRBV4-1 and TRBJ1-1, with a weak D call TRBD1 (6 bases). CDR3 size: 14 residues. With 3 bases removed from V and 5 bases from J, the gap between germline ends came to 13 bases. Germline loops: CDR1 MGHRA, CDR2 YSYEKL. The DNA of the CDR3 is TGCGCCAGCAGCCAGGTAGGGAGGGGGACTGAAGCTTTCTTT. Its protein product is CASSQVGRGTEAFF.

Only one count was recorded for this clone. This sequence joins TRBV7-8 and TRBJ1-4; 9 positions match TRBD1. The V and J ends lost 1 base and 4 bases, in that order; junction bases with no gene match: 4. Germline V gives CDR1 SGHVS, CDR2 FQNEAQ. The CDR3 is 16 residues long. In nucleotides, the CDR3 is TGTGCCAGCAGCTTAGAGACAGGGGGGTTTAATGAAAAACTGTTTTTT. Its translation is CASSLETGGFNEKLFF.

V gene TRBV5-1 combines with J gene TRBJ2-3; D is ambiguous. V was shortened by 2 bases and J by 5 bases, with 9 bases between the two germline ends. This CDR3 region has 13 residues. CDR1 is SGHRS, CDR2 YFSETQ, per germline. For the CDR3, the DNA is TGCGCCAGCAGCTTTGTCGGTGAAGATACGCAGTATTTT. Protein sequence: CASSFVGEDTQYF.

The table lists this clone with a few counts. Other DNA sequences in the sample encode the same CDR3. The V and J genes are TRBV18 and TRBJ1-1, with unresolved D. From germline, CDR1 is KGHSH and CDR2 LQKENI. The CDR3 extends over 13 amino acids. Trimming stripped 3 bases from V and 1 base from J, with 6 bases between. CDR3: CASSPGQNTEAFF. CDR3 nucleotides: TGTGCCAGCTCACCCGGGCAGAACACTGAAGCTTTCTTT. The variable domain in full, with the rest retrieved from reference TRBV18 and TRBJ1-1, is NAGVMQNPRHLVRRRGQEARLRCSPMKGHSHVYWYRQLPEEGLKFMVYLQKENIIDESGMPKERFSAEFPKEGPSILRIQQVVRGDSAAYFCASSPGQNTEAFFGQGTRLTVV.

This rearrangement joins TRBV4-2 to TRBJ2-3; 8 bases fit TRBD2. CDR3 length: 18 amino acids. In germline, CDR1 is LGHNA, CDR2 YNFKEQ. Trimming took 5 bases from V and 1 from J; bases not matched to a gene: 14. In DNA form, the CDR3 reads TGTGCCAGCAGCGCCGACCCCCCGGGGGGGGAGCGCACAGATACGCAGTATTTT. Translating gives CASSADPPGGERTDTQYF.

The genes are TRBV10-2 and TRBJ2-2, with TRBD2 matching 12 bases. CDR3 size: 16 residues. Germline CDR1 reads WSHSY; CDR2 reads SAAADI. V shed 6 bases and J 6 bases; nucleotides not matched to a gene: 8. The CDR3, as DNA: TGCGCCAGCAGCTTATTTCTAGCGGGAGGGGCCGGGGAGCTGTTTTTT. Protein product: CASSLFLAGGAGELFF.

The chain couples TRBV30 to TRBJ2-3, with a possible D match to TRBD2 (5 bases). Trimming left V 0 bases short and J 3 bases short, with 13 bases between. This CDR3 is 15 amino acids long. Germline assignment: CDR1 GTSNPN and CDR2 SVGIG (reference sequence). In nucleotides, the CDR3 is TGTGCCTGGAGTGTTGGGCTAGCCACGACAGATACGCAGTATTTT. It specifies CAWSVGLATTDTQYF.

V and J are TRBV19 and TRBJ1-3, with D possibly being TRBD1 (5 bases). The CDR3 totals 15 residues. Per the germline V gene, CDR1 is LNHDA and CDR2 is SQIVND (reference sequence). V dropped 5 bases and J dropped 0 bases, with 11 bases sitting between them. CDR3 nucleotides: TGTGCCAGTAGTTTGACCGACAGCTCTGGAAACACCATATATTTT. Translated: CASSLTDSSGNTIYF.

The chain carries TRBV28 and TRBJ2-1; 10 bases agree with TRBD2. CDR1 and CDR2 from the germline V gene are MDHEN and SYDVKM. V was clipped by 6 bases and J by 4 bases; unmatched bases: 12. This CDR3 has 17 amino acids. CDR3 amino acids: CASRSPPGLASYNEQFF. Written as DNA, the CDR3 is TGTGCCAGCAGGAGCCCCCCGGGACTAGCGTCTTACAATGAGCAGTTCTTC.

The V call is TRBV2, the J call TRBJ2-5; TRBD2 matches at 12 bases. Germline CDR1 reads SNHLY; CDR2 reads FYNNEI. The J segment lost 3 bases and the V segment lost 7 bases, leaving 6 bases of the junction unmatched. The CDR3 length is 15 residues. Here the CDR3 DNA reads TGTGCCAGCACCGCTCGGACTAGCGGGAAAGAGACCCAGTACTTC. It specifies CASTARTSGKETQYF.

DNA of the CDR3: TGTGCCAGCAGTGAAAAGGTCAGAAACTACGAGCAGTACTTC. Translating gives CASSEKVRNYEQYF. The chain has TRBV6-1 and TRBJ2-7; no firm D call. Deletions cut 2 bases from V and 3 bases from J, with 11 bases between. The CDR3 is 14 residues long. CDR1 MNHNS and CDR2 SASEGT come from the germline V gene.

As concerns this clone: The sample carries other DNA sequences with the same CDR3. J is TRBJ1-1 and V is TRBV5-1, with 7 bases fitting TRBD1. The germline V gene has CDR1 SGHRS and CDR2 YFSETQ. J lost 8 bases, V lost 3 bases, and 7 bases had no gene match. The CDR3 spans 13 residues. The CDR3 DNA sequence: TGCGCCAGCAGCTCGACAGGGCAAACCGAAGCTTTCTTT. Amino acid sequence: CASSSTGQTEAFF.

The chain combines TRBV30 with TRBJ2-1; 9 nucleotides line up with TRBD2. Germline-derived CDR1 and CDR2 are GTSNPN and SVGIG (reference sequence). With V trimmed by 3 bases and J by 4 bases, 10 bases remained unmatched. This CDR3 is 16 amino acids long. This chain's CDR3 is CAWRTRQGLAYNEQFF. The CDR3 bases are TGTGCCTGGAGAACCCGACAGGGACTAGCATACAATGAGCAGTTCTTC.

The rearrangement uses TRBV5-6 and TRBJ2-2; TRBD2 is a possible D gene (6 bases). The CDR3 totals 15 residues. CDR1 is SGHDT, CDR2 YYEEEE, per germline. Trimming left V 0 bases short and J 4 bases short, with 10 bases between. The CDR3 DNA reads as TGTGCCAGCAGCTTGGGGAGGGTTGGCACCGGGGAGCTGTTTTTT. Amino acid sequence: CASSLGRVGTGELFF. The variable domain in full, with the rest retrieved from reference TRBV5-6 and TRBJ2-2, is DAGVTQSPTHLIKTRGQQVTLRCSPKSGHDTVSWYQQALGQGPQFIFQYYEEEERQRGNFPDRFSGHQFPNYSSELNVNALLLGDSALYLCASSLGRVGTGELFFGEGSRLTVL.

This chain links TRBV10-3 with TRBJ2-2; the match to TRBD2 covers 9 bases. CDR1 and CDR2 from the germline V gene are ENHRY and SYGVKD. The V gene end was trimmed by 4 bases and the J gene end by 4 bases; junction bases not matched to a gene: 4. The CDR3 extends over 15 amino acids. This CDR3 is CAISGSSGSTGELFF. The CDR3 coding sequence is TGTGCCATCAGTGGTAGTAGCGGGAGCACCGGGGAGCTGTTTTTT.

V is TRBV20-1 and J is TRBJ2-1; no definite D call. The germline gives CDR1 DFQATT, CDR2 SNEGSKA (reference sequence). The length of the CDR3 is 11 residues. V was pared by 4 bases and J by 4 bases, with 5 bases between. CDR3 nucleotides: TGCAGTGCTACGAATTACAATGAGCAGTTCTTC. It is translated as CSATNYNEQFF.

The V call is TRBV28, the J call TRBJ2-1; D ambiguous. This CDR3 is built from 16 residues. Trimming removed 6 bases from V and 1 base from J, with 16 bases in between. Looked up from germline, CDR1 is MDHEN and CDR2 is SYDVKM. The CDR3 is CASSDNGVGSYNEQFF. In DNA form, the CDR3 reads TGTGCCAGCAGCGACAACGGTGTGGGATCCTACAATGAGCAGTTCTTC.

The V and J genes are TRBV5-1 and TRBJ2-7; 12 nucleotides match TRBD1. Unmatched junction bases numbered 7, after V lost 0 bases and J lost 9 bases. The CDR3 extends over 15 amino acids. Per the germline V gene, CDR1 is SGHRS and CDR2 is YFSETQ. This CDR3 reads CASSLDGTGGDGQYF. CDR3 coding DNA: TGCGCCAGCAGCTTGGACGGGACAGGGGGCGACGGGCAGTACTTC.

The chain recombines TRBV27 with TRBJ2-2; a weak D match, TRBD1 (5 bases). The length of the CDR3 is 19 residues. Trimming removed 4 bases at V and 0 bases at J, with 21 bases between. Germline values: CDR1 MNHEY, CDR2 SMNVEV (reference sequence). CDR3 in DNA: TGTGCCAGCAGTTCGCCCATCCGACAGCCGAAAACGAACACCGGGGAGCTGTTTTTT. Protein: CASSSPIRQPKTNTGELFF.

This chain uses TRBV6-6 with TRBJ2-2, with D possibly matching TRBD2 (6 bases). V was shortened by 5 bases and J by 6 bases, with 10 bases between the two germline ends. Germline V gene lookup returns CDR1 MNHNY and CDR2 SVGAGI (reference sequence). The CDR3 contains 13 residues. The DNA for the CDR3 is TGTGCCAGCAGTAGCGCGGGGCCCGGGGAGCTGTTTTTT. It yields the protein CASSSAGPGELFF.

This clone came up once. Different DNA sequences within this sample yield the same CDR3. The V gene is TRBV19, the J gene TRBJ2-7; D possibly corresponds to TRBD1 (6 bases). The germline V gene has CDR1 LNHDA and CDR2 SQIVND (reference sequence). V dropped 11 bases and J dropped 3 bases, with 14 bases sitting between them. This CDR3 contains 12 residues. CDR3 in amino acids: CASGTWGYEQYF. DNA of the CDR3: TGTGCCTCTGGGACATGGGGCTACGAGCAGTACTTC.

This chain joins TRBV5-8 and TRBJ2-7; 9 bases are shared with TRBD1. This CDR3 has 14 residues. V was pared by 3 bases and J by 2 bases, with 3 bases of the junction left unmatched. Germline V gene sequence: CDR1 SGHTS, CDR2 YDEGEE. This CDR3 reads CASSSGTGTYEQYF. The DNA of the CDR3 is TGTGCCAGCAGCTCCGGGACAGGGACCTACGAGCAGTACTTC.

This clone was detected only a few times. V usage is TRBV5-3 and J usage is TRBJ2-7; D call uncertain. TRBV5-3 is an open reading frame, and its role is uncertain. This CDR3 region has 14 residues. V shed 4 bases and J shed 3 bases, with 14 bases lying between them. The CDR3 sequence: CARSRRTILYEQYF. In DNA, the CDR3 is TGTGCCAGAAGCCGCCGGACCATCCTCTACGAGCAGTACTTC.

V usage is TRBV4-2 and J usage is TRBJ2-2, with a tentative D call TRBD2 (6 bases). The CDR3 totals 16 residues. V was trimmed by 1 base and J by 7 bases, leaving 16 bases between them. Germline V CDR1 and CDR2: LGHNA, YNFKEQ. The CDR3 region is CASSQGFTPGGGELFF. The CDR3 DNA is TGTGCCAGCAGCCAAGGCTTTACACCCGGGGGCGGGGAGCTGTTTTTT.

The chain uses TRBV7-2 and TRBJ1-2, with D possibly matching TRBD1 (5 bases). Germline CDR1 is SGHTA and CDR2 is FQGNSA. The CDR3 has 13 amino acids. The V and J ends lost 5 bases and 2 bases respectively, with 9 bases between them. The CDR3 DNA is TGTGCCAGCAGCCCTAACAGGAACTATGGCTACACCTTC. Translated, it gives CASSPNRNYGYTF.

The chain has TRBV4-1 and TRBJ2-3; 9 bases align to TRBD1. Trimming at V came to 2 bases and at J to 4 bases, leaving 4 bases not matched to a gene. CDR1 MGHRA and CDR2 YSYEKL come from the germline V gene. This CDR3 comprises 15 residues. The CDR3 coding sequence is TGCGCCAGCAGCCAAAGGACAGGGGACCCAGATACGCAGTATTTT. Translation: CASSQRTGDPDTQYF.

This clone was found once. The chain couples TRBV28 to TRBJ1-2; 9 bases fit TRBD1. The length of the CDR3 is 16 residues. The germline V gene has CDR1 MDHEN and CDR2 SYDVKM. V shed 5 bases and J 5 bases; nucleotides not matched to a gene: 12. CDR3 in DNA: TGTGCCAGCAGTATACAGGGGGCATACGGCACATATGGCTACACCTTC. The encoded protein is CASSIQGAYGTYGYTF.

The genes are TRBV27 and TRBJ2-7, with 9 bases that match TRBD2. Germline CDR1 MNHEY, CDR2 SMNVEV (reference sequence). Trimming took 5 bases from V and 7 from J; bases not matched to a gene: 15. This CDR3 has 16 amino acids. The CDR3 coding sequence is TGTGCCAGCAGTCCACGTAGGACTAGCGTTTTTGGGGAGCAGTACTTC. The encoded protein is CASSPRRTSVFGEQYF.

This rearrangement joins TRBV29-1 to TRBJ2-5; D is perhaps TRBD2 (5 bases). The CDR3 runs to 13 residues. V shed 4 bases and J shed 4 bases, with 13 bases lying between them. Germline V gene lookup returns CDR1 SQVTM and CDR2 ANQGSEA. This CDR3 is CSVVERVGETQYF. The DNA for the CDR3 is TGCAGCGTTGTAGAGAGGGTCGGAGAGACCCAGTACTTC.

The chain combines TRBV7-3 with TRBJ1-4; 10 bases line up with TRBD1. The germline V gene encodes CDR1 SGHTA and CDR2 FQGTGA. The V and J ends lost 3 bases and 7 bases, in that order; junction bases with no gene match: 8. CDR3 length: 16 residues. The CDR3 DNA reads TGTGCCAGCAGCTTCGGGTCGGGACAGGGGCCTGAAAAACTGTTTTTT. It translates to CASSFGSGQGPEKLFF.

This clone was seen only once. V gene TRBV6-1 combines with J gene TRBJ1-5, with a weak D call TRBD1 (6 bases). V lost 6 bases and J lost 5, with 11 bases in between. This CDR3 has 13 residues. Germline-derived CDR1 and CDR2 are MNHNS and SASEGT. For the CDR3, the DNA is TGTGCCAGCAGAAACAAGGGGGATCAGCCCCAGCATTTT. It specifies CASRNKGDQPQHF.